This TCR beta chain was documented in a study of blood T cell repertoires in COVID-19. Turning to the study itself: T cells, B-cell-depleted T cells, or PBMCs provided the cDNA or gDNA that served as material.

Sequencing used immunoSEQ multiplex PCR; TCRdb keeps in-frame clones, though not all of them. The sample has under 300,000 clones; around 86% are singletons. The CDR3 length is 13 residues. The ends were cut back, 4 bases at V and 4 bases at J, with 10 bases in the middle. Germline CDR1 and CDR2: LGHDT and YNNKEL (reference sequence). Source material: peripheral blood. The chain recombines TRBV3-1 (or the pseudogene TRBV3-2) with TRBJ1-1, with TRBD1 as a possible D gene (6 bases). The sequence came from an elderly man with acute or convalescent COVID-19. The chain's CDR3 is CASSLTGSTEAFF. The CDR3 nucleotides read TGTGCCAGCAGCCTAACAGGGAGCACTGAAGCTTTCTTT.